A selection of T cell receptor beta chains follows, all from one sample in a study of glioma-infiltrating T cells after dendritic cell vaccination. Profiling relied on immunoSEQ multiplex PCR, and the TCRdb table lists in-frame clones only, not all of them. The data hold tens of thousands of clones, with around four fifths observed a single time. The source was blood, collected before dendritic cell vaccination. The origin of the receptors is a human donor with glioblastoma. Each CDR3 is given with its conserved first and last residue. D genes are given only for firm matches. The listing skips clone size in some rows; elsewhere it reads once, few, many or a size class.

v_gene	d_gene	abundance	j_gene	CDR3aa	CDR3nt
TRBV5-4	-	-	TRBJ2-2	CASTTYNTGGLFF	TGTGCCAGCACAACCTATAACACCGGGGGGCTGTTTTTT
TRBV5-6	TRBD1	-	TRBJ2-1	CASSQLQGAFYNEQFF	TGTGCCAGCAGCCAACTACAGGGGGCGTTTTACAATGAGCAGTTCTTC
TRBV19	TRBD2	-	TRBJ2-3	CASSTSGGSRDTQYF	TGTGCCAGTTCGACTAGCGGAGGTTCGCGGGATACGCAGTATTTT
TRBV5-1	-	-	TRBJ2-3	CASSSTSRGAGTDTQYF	TGCGCCAGCAGCTCCACTAGCCGGGGGGCTGGCACAGATACGCAGTATTTT
TRBV6-1	-	-	TRBJ2-7	CASSEGDIAYEQYF	TGTGCCAGCAGTGAAGGGGACATAGCCTACGAGCAGTACTTC
TRBV5-6	TRBD1	-	TRBJ2-1	CASSFEAGGEGEQFF	TGTGCCAGCAGCTTTGAGGCAGGGGGAGAGGGTGAGCAGTTCTTC
TRBV6-4	TRBD1	few	TRBJ1-1	CASSGQGNTEAFF	TGTGCCAGCAGCGGACAGGGGAACACTGAAGCTTTCTTT
TRBV7-2	-	-	TRBJ2-7	CASSPAFSRHYEQYF	TGTGCCAGCAGCCCCGCGTTTTCGAGGCACTACGAGCAGTACTTC
TRBV27	-	-	TRBJ1-2	CARTENYGYTF	TGTGCCAGGACAGAGAACTATGGCTACACCTTC
TRBV27	-	-	TRBJ2-5	CASSHWEGGTETQYF	TGTGCCAGCAGTCACTGGGAGGGGGGAACAGAGACCCAGTACTTC
TRBV2	-	-	TRBJ1-6	CASSERSSFSYNSPLHF	TGTGCCAGCAGTGAACGTAGTAGCTTCTCCTATAATTCACCCCTCCACTTT
TRBV18	TRBD1	-	TRBJ2-1	CASSGQGTYEQFF	TGTGCCAGCTCAGGACAGGGGACGTATGAGCAGTTCTTC
TRBV5-6	TRBD1	-	TRBJ1-6	CASSFPTGGGSPLHF	TGTGCCAGCAGCTTCCCGACAGGGGGTGGTTCACCCCTCCACTTT
TRBV7-8	TRBD1	-	TRBJ1-3	CASSPEYRGSGNTIYF	TGTGCCAGCAGCCCCGAATACAGGGGATCTGGAAACACCATATATTTT
TRBV19	TRBD2	-	TRBJ2-1	CASSGLVVSAGEQFF	TGTGCCAGTAGCGGACTAGTCGTCTCTGCGGGCGAGCAGTTCTTC
TRBV6-1	-	-	TRBJ1-6	CASSESRRAYNSPLHF	TGTGCCAGCAGTGAATCGAGGAGAGCCTATAATTCACCCCTCCACTTT
TRBV5-1	TRBD1	few	TRBJ1-1	CASSLTGGKTEAFF	TGCGCCAGCAGCCTAACAGGGGGAAAGACTGAAGCTTTCTTT
TRBV28	TRBD1	-	TRBJ2-7	CASTPGGTGSYEQYF	TGTGCCAGCACCCCTGGAGGGACAGGGTCCTACGAGCAGTACTTC
TRBV5-4	-	-	TRBJ2-2	CASSLNRDTGELFF	TGTGCCAGCAGCTTGAACAGGGACACCGGGGAGCTGTTTTTT
TRBV18	-	-	TRBJ1-5	CASSPLRDQPQHF	TGTGCCAGCTCACCCCTTCGAGATCAGCCCCAGCATTTT
TRBV5-1	-	-	TRBJ2-7	CASSLFATGVYEQYF	TGCGCCAGCAGCTTGTTCGCCACCGGGGTCTACGAGCAGTACTTC
TRBV4-1	TRBD1	-	TRBJ1-5	CASSQRGLGVNQPQHF	TGCGCCAGCAGCCAGAGGGGGCTGGGTGTCAATCAGCCCCAGCATTTT
TRBV6-4	-	-	TRBJ1-2	CASRPDQGLNYGYTF	TGTGCCAGCAGGCCCGACCAGGGCCTTAACTATGGCTACACCTTC
TRBV6-6	TRBD1	-	TRBJ2-7	CASSYDRASYEQYF	TGTGCCAGCAGTTACGACAGGGCCTCCTACGAGCAGTACTTC
TRBV2	-	-	TRBJ1-1	CASSESGNEAFF	TGTGCCAGCAGCGAATCAGGAAACGAAGCTTTCTTT
TRBV23-1	TRBD2	-	TRBJ2-4	CASSQSKVGRGAKNIQYF	TGCGCCAGCAGTCAATCGAAGGTTGGGCGGGGGGCCAAAAACATTCAGTACTTC
TRBV4-2	-	few	TRBJ1-6	CASSQDLGGPPLHF	TGTGCCAGCAGCCAAGATTTGGGTGGGCCACCCCTCCACTTT
TRBV6-6	-	-	TRBJ1-5	CASSSGDTQPQHF	TGTGCCAGCAGTTCAGGGGATACTCAGCCCCAGCATTTT
TRBV5-4	-	few	TRBJ1-1	CASSLPGDTEAFF	TGTGCCAGCAGCTTGCCGGGGGACACTGAAGCTTTCTTT
TRBV10-3	-	-	TRBJ2-5	CAISESRGAGETQYF	TGTGCCATCAGTGAGTCACGAGGGGCGGGGGAGACCCAGTACTTC
TRBV9	TRBD2	once	TRBJ2-1	CASSRGVAGVNEQFF	TGTGCCAGCAGCCGGGGGGTAGCGGGGGTCAATGAGCAGTTCTTC
TRBV19	-	-	TRBJ1-2	CASSSSQGYYGYTF	TGTGCCAGTAGTAGTTCTCAGGGATACTATGGCTACACCTTC
TRBV27	-	-	TRBJ1-1	CASTRVGGANTEAFF	TGTGCCAGCACCCGAGTTGGGGGCGCGAACACTGAAGCTTTCTTT
TRBV28	-	-	TRBJ2-7	CASQIVTGEQYF	TGTGCCAGTCAAATAGTAACTGGCGAGCAGTACTTC
TRBV18	TRBD1	-	TRBJ1-1	CASSPGTGGAEAFF	TGTGCCAGCTCACCAGGGACAGGGGGCGCGGAAGCTTTCTTT